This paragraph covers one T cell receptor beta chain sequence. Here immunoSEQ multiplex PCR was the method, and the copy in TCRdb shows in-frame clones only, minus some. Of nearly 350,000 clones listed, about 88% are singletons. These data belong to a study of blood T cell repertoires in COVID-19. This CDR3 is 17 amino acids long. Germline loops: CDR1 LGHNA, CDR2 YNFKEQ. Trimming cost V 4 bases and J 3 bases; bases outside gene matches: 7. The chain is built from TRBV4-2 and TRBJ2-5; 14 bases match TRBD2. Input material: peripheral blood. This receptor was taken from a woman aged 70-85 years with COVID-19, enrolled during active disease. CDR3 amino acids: CASSPTRTSGGKETQYF. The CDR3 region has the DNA TGTGCCAGCAGCCCTACTCGGACTAGCGGGGGGAAAGAGACCCAGTACTTC.